The entry that follows covers one T cell receptor (beta chain) sequence. This entry is derived from a study of blood T cells in healthy people across ages. The second PCR ran about 6 to 11 cycles with a sample-barcoded 5' primer and J-beta primers. TCRdb re-called the 5' RACE reads with MiXCR, one entry per CDR3 protein. In the table there are around 800,000 distinct CDR3 sequences, roughly 25% of which are singletons. The germline CDR1 and CDR2 sequences are MNHEY and SVGAGI. The ends were cut back, 6 bases at V and 0 bases at J, with 12 bases in the middle. This CDR3 has 15 residues. The sample was also reused in another study, on T cells of mothers and their children.

The receptor comes from a boy aged 5-17 years in good health. The gene calls are TRBV6-5 and TRBJ1-5, with D perhaps matching TRBD1 (5 bases). The material sequenced was blood. The CDR3 is CASSPGGYSNQPQHF. The CDR3, as DNA: TGTGCCAGCAGCCCGGGGGGGTATAGCAATCAGCCCCAGCATTTT.